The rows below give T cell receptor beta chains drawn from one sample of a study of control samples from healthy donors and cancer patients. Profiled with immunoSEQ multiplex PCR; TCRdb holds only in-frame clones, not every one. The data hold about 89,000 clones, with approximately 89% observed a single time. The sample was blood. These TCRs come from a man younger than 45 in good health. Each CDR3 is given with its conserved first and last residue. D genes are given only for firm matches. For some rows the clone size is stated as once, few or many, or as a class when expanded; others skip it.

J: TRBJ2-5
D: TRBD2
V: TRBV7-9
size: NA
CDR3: CASSLASGGAETQYF
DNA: TGTGCCAGCAGCTTGGCTAGCGGGGGGGCAGAGACCCAGTACTTC

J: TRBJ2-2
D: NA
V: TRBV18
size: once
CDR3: CASSPFTGELFF
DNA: TGTGCCAGCTCACCATTTACCGGGGAGCTGTTTTTT

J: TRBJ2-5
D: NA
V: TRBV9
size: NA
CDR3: CASSLGVGETQYF
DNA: TGTGCCAGCAGCCTCGGGGTCGGAGAGACCCAGTACTTC

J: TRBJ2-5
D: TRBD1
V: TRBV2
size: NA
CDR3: CASSRDSRETQYF
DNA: TGTGCCAGCAGTAGGGACAGTCGGGAGACCCAGTACTTC

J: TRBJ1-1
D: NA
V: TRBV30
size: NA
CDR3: CAWSPLNTEAFF
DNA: TGTGCCTGGAGCCCTTTGAACACTGAAGCTTTCTTT

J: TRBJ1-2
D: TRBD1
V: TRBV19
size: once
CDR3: CASSAQQGGYTF
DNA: TGTGCCAGTAGTGCCCAACAGGGGGGCTACACCTTC

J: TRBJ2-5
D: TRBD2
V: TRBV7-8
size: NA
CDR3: CASSIAGEETQYF
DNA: TGTGCCAGCAGCATAGCGGGGGAAGAGACCCAGTACTTC

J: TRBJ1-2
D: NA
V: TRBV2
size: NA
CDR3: CASSDRGADGYTF
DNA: TGTGCCAGCAGTGACCGGGGGGCGGATGGCTACACCTTC

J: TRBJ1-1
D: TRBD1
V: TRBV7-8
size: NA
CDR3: CASSSDGGTGLNTEAFF
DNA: TGTGCCAGCAGCTCAGATGGGGGGACAGGGTTGAACACTGAAGCTTTCTTT

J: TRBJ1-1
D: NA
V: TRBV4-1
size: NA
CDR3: CASSQVITSQEAFF
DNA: TGCGCCAGCAGCCAAGTTATAACGTCACAGGAAGCTTTCTTT

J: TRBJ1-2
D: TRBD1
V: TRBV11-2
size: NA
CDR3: CASSLVPGTEDGYTF
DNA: TGTGCCAGCAGCTTAGTTCCCGGGACAGAGGATGGCTACACCTTC

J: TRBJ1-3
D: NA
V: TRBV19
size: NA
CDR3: CATRGGRGKLSGNTIYF
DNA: TGTGCCACCCGCGGCGGTCGCGGCAAACTCTCTGGAAACACCATATATTTT

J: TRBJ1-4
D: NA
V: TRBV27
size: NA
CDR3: CASSLGGEKLFF
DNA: TGTGCCAGCAGTTTGGGTGGTGAAAAACTGTTTTTT

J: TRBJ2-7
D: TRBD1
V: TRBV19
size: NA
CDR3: CASSNSGQGTEQYF
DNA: TGTGCCAGTAGTAATAGCGGACAGGGAACCGAGCAGTACTTC

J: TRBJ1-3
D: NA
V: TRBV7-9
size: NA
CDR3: CASSLQGPLNTIYF
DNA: TGTGCCAGCAGCTTACAGGGTCCGCTAAACACCATATATTTT

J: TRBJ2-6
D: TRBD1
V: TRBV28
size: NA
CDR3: CASSFGQVSGANVLTF
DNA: TGTGCCAGCAGTTTTGGACAGGTCTCTGGGGCCAACGTCCTGACTTTC

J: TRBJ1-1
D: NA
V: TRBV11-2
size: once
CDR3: CASSLAGGYTEAFF
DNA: TGTGCCAGCAGCTTAGCCGGGGGGTACACTGAAGCTTTCTTT

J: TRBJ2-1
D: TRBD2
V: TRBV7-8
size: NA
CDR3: CASSPIAGGSGGGNEQFF
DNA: TGTGCCAGCAGCCCCATTGCGGGTGGTAGCGGGGGGGGCAATGAGCAGTTCTTC

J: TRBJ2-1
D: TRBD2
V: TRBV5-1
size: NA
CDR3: CASSLAGDSYNEQFF
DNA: TGCGCCAGCAGCTTAGCGGGGGACTCCTACAATGAGCAGTTCTTC

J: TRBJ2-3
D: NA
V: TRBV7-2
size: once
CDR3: CASSFSDGGGYTQYF
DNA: TGTGCCAGCAGCTTTAGCGATGGAGGGGGCTATACGCAGTATTTT

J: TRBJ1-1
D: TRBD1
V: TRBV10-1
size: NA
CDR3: CANYPGQMNTEAFF
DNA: TGCGCCAACTACCCGGGACAGATGAACACTGAAGCTTTCTTT

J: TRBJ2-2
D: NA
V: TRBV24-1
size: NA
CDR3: CATDSTGELFF
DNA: TGTGCCACCGACAGCACCGGGGAGCTGTTTTTT